This T cell receptor beta chain appears in the sequencing data of a study of shared clonotypes between healthy human individuals (dated by TCRdb to between 2020 and 2021). Regarding the research as a whole: The cohort included a few men and a couple of women between 18 and 49 years of age. For each donor, CD4 naive and CD4 memory were each given three plates, CD8 naive was given two plates, and CD8 memory was given one plate. To estimate repertoire size and how much clonotype sharing occurs between individuals, the study deeply sequenced the blood TCR repertoires of roughly 5 healthy adults. To increase sequencing depth and limit assay-specific biases, different laboratories used diverse techniques to prepare libraries and sequence TCR repertoires. Leukapheresis yielded between about 0.9 and 8.9 billion PBMCs per donor. What the research found in general, with its limitations: Even with the large sequencing depth, rarefaction of the sorted-subset datasets indicated that sequencing was incomplete. Only blood was sampled, and tissue TCR repertoires likely differ from those in blood. Because the study included a small number of donors, the genetic and exposure-history diversity represented was limited. Compared with non-shared clonotypes, clonotypes shared by all four sorted-subset donors had higher generation probabilities. Based on pairwise subsampling, the degree of clonotype sharing among donors was expected to be affected by sequencing depth. Approximately 4.8% of naive CD4, around 3.6% of naive CD8, roughly 2.4% of memory CD4, and more than 0.35% of memory CD8 clonotypes were shared across a few donors. Estimated clonotype richness was generally larger for naive than for memory subsets.

CD8 naive samples consisted of CD45RO-negative cells that were positively selected for CCR7, yielding a CD45RA+CCR7+ population without TemRA cells. The donors were healthy, HIV-negative adults who had no recently reported acute infections or vaccinations. Every donor was a Caucasian adult living in Nashville, Tennessee, USA. Blood was obtained by leukapheresis, after which PBMCs were separated by Ficoll-Histopaque density gradient centrifugation and cryopreserved in liquid nitrogen vapor phase. Analytical flow cytometry was used to check the purity and quantity of every magnetically sorted T cell population. Genomic DNA was isolated from every sorted fraction and measured by UV absorbance on a Nanodrop 2000c. Its CDR3 holds 13 amino acids, cysteine through phenylalanine. Only the CDR3 DNA stays, 39 bases, in frame from base 1. Taken from the germline V gene, the CDR1 and CDR2 loops are SGDLS and YYNGEE. Relative to germline, V is missing 0 bases and J is missing 5 bases, with 0 bases of the junction outside any gene match.

TCR CDR3 regions were amplified from genomic DNA by multiplex PCR using the deep immunoSEQ assay. Extracted genomic DNA from each cell subset was spread evenly across all wells of several immunoSEQ 96-well plates, with each plate serving as a replicate. Each replicate PCR for sorted subsets received about 0.2 ug genomic DNA, equal to about 29,000 T cell genomes. Purified libraries were quantified with a Qubit 3.0 fluorometer, sized on a Bioanalyzer 2100, and re-quantified with the KAPA Library Quantification kit. Every immunoSEQ 96-well plate was sequenced on a dedicated single-read 150-cycle Illumina NextSeq 550 flow cell. As for the authors' bioinformatics: Because only junctional sequences without quality scores were contained in the immunoSEQ output, filtering matching that applied to full-length reads could not be performed. Sequences were annotated with PyIR, a Python wrapper for IgBLAST v1.9, using IMGT germline references to assign V/J genes and CDR3. Reads were removed for weak V/J assignments (E-value above 1e-6), missing CDR3, stop codons, out-of-frame junctions, or ambiguous translated residues. A V3J clonotype was defined by an identical inferred V gene, J gene, and CDR3 amino acid sequence. Percentage overlap between repertoires was calculated by dividing the number of shared unique clonotypes by the size of the smaller repertoire. Repertoire richness was assessed with RTK rarefaction, the Chao1 estimator, and Recon v2.1 estimates of unobserved clonotypes. For all TCRbeta clonotypes obtained by the gDNA method from a handful of donors, generation probabilities were computed with OLGA. Entries here come from immuneACCESS through TCRdb and include only in-frame sequences with V and J called. Some clones fail to appear in such tables; in the studies checked, an unresolved V gene covers under half of the shortfall, and the cause of the remainder is unknown. That table furnishes V, J and clone size, whereas the DNA furnished D and trimming. The sample profile shows some 2 million clones; less than 95% of them were found once. The ten largest clones capture 1% to 1.5% of the sample.

As for this clone: The specificity of this receptor is unknown. It has no much larger one-base neighbor in the sample; base qualities were not kept.

The receptor chain draws on TRBV9 and TRBJ2-5; 8 bases in between match TRBD2. The TCR originated in a man aged 18-30 years in good health. Material: naive CD8+ T cells sorted from blood. What the cell subset or site label conveys for this sample: CD45RA+CCR7+. The CDR3 protein sequence reads: CASSVGTSETQYF. Read as DNA, the sequence is TGTGCCAGCAGCGTAGGGACTAGCGAGACCCAGTACTTC.